This T cell receptor (beta chain) was profiled in a study of T cells expressing NK-cell markers. TCRdb reworked the 5' RACE reads into one entry per CDR3 protein, no DNA. The sample data list around 100,000 distinct CDR3 sequences. The CDR3 sequence is 17 residues long. The V gene's germline CDR1 is LGHNA and CDR2 YSLEER. The clonotype comes from a woman between 18 and 75 years old in good health. V is TRBV4-3 and J is TRBJ2-4; TCRdb designates TRBD1, a call that cannot be tested without DNA. Sample: blood T cells: a sorted CD56 or NKG2C T cell subset, CD4+ or CD8+ T cells, or bulk PBMC T cells (not recorded which). The CDR3 loop is CASSQEGASLAKNIQYF.